This TCR beta chain was identified during a study of immune evolution from preneoplasia to lung adenocarcinoma. Study findings and constraints: Clonality was highest in normal lung, lower in later-stage lesions apparently. Normal lung had the highest top T cell clone frequencies.

This table comes from immunoSEQ multiplex PCR, and its TCRdb copy is limited to in-frame clones, with some not included. The top ten clones hold approximately 8% of a sample with some 2,900 clones, 80% to 90% of them seen once. CDR3 length: 17 residues. Germline values: CDR1 GTSNPN, CDR2 SVGIG (reference sequence). Between the trimmed V and J ends, which lost 2 bases and 14 bases, there was a span of 28 bases. With respect to this clone: What it binds is not known.

Sequences were obtained from FFPE adjacent normal lung tissue. V and J are TRBV30 and TRBJ1-6; no reliable D call. This receptor was obtained from a person aged 65 to 85 with lung adenocarcinoma. CDR3 DNA sequence: TGTGCCTGGAGTAACCCCCAAATCGGTGGACTAACTTTGGCCCTCCACTTT. Protein product: CAWSNPQIGGLTLALHF.